This TCR beta chain derives from a study of OX40 agonist ivuxolimab in advanced cancers. Study as a whole: Ivuxolimab is a fully human IgG2 antibody that activates OX40 (CD134). About 40% of patients had received prior checkpoint inhibitor therapy. Three patients got partial responses; one had hepatocellular carcinoma and two had cutaneous melanoma.

No patient had autoimmune disease or received systemic immunosuppression. Produced via immunoSEQ multiplex PCR; TCRdb's table is partial and in-frame only. The sample carries 50,000 to 60,000 clones, roughly 89% recorded once. Trimming shortened V by 7 bases and J by 0 bases, and 12 bases separated the two germline ends. Germline CDR1 is LNHDA and CDR2 is SQIVND (reference sequence). The CDR3 sequence is 14 residues long. The source was CD4+ or CD8+ T cells sorted from blood, collected in a trial of the OX40 agonist ivuxolimab. The chain is built from TRBV19 and TRBJ2-5, with D perhaps TRBD2 (5 bases). The receptor's source is an adult with an advanced solid tumor such as melanoma, head and neck, liver or kidney cancer. This chain's CDR3 is CASNWNGNQETQYF. In DNA form, the CDR3 reads TGTGCCAGTAACTGGAACGGGAACCAAGAGACCCAGTACTTC.